This T cell receptor beta chain emerged from a study of metastatic and nonmetastatic thyroid tumors (dated by TCRdb to 2020 to 2022). In the study overall: For patients with malignant and with benign thyroid disease, the researchers compared repertoires between peripheral blood samples and tumor or nodule tissue samples. The research as a whole found: In both blood and tumor samples, malignant tumors were reported to have significantly higher TCR beta diversity than benign nodules.

The library was generated by PCR. Sequencing used an Illumina HiSeq 4000. The TCR beta-chain CDR3 region of each patient was profiled by high-throughput sequencing. The authors' pipeline ran thus. A classifier to discriminate distant-metastatic papillary thyroid cancer patients was built from CDR3 differences across clinicopathological groups. The Shannon index was used to measure repertoire diversity, and the Morisita-Horn index was used to measure how similar tumor and blood repertoires were. Using fastp at Q25 and MiXCR, TCRdb reprocessed the public reads and kept productive beta chains. TCRdb's processing, not the study's, gives the V and J calls here. This sample gives 30,000 or so clones in total; 7% to 8% of them show up just once. The ten largest clonotypes hold about 39% of the sample. In this sample, this clone turned up many times. Its antigen specificity is not known. No base quality values were provided; no much bigger clone lies one nucleotide off.

No treatment had been received by any patient before thyroid surgery. Using T-cell receptor beta sequencing, the study looked back at clinical samples from patients collected from the early 2010s to the late 2010s. V loses 0 bases of germline sequence and J loses 3 bases, and the interval between the two ends is 15 bases. The germline V gene provides CDR1 SGHRS and CDR2 YFSETQ. The CDR3, from cysteine to phenylalanine, totals 16 residues. Only the CDR3 DNA is retained, 48 bases long and in frame from the first base. The chain uses TRBV5-1 and TRBJ1-1; TRBD1 is perhaps the D gene, given 5 matching bases. The clonotype was recovered from a female donor with papillary thyroid cancer or a benign thyroid nodule (not recorded which). Some clones in this sample may be carry-over from other donors' samples. Sample: blood. The DNA sequence follows: TGCGCCAGCAGCTTGGCCCCTCGGGACCAAGACACTGAAGCTTTCTTT. It translates to CASSLAPRDQDTEAFF.